This T cell receptor beta chain was obtained from a study of technical replicates of blood from several donors. With respect to this clone: Mismatch with germline at one junction end may stem from a read error. This sample includes further DNA sequences coding for the same CDR3.

Generated by immunoSEQ multiplex PCR, the TCRdb table keeps only in-frame clones and is missing some. The table records about 97,000 clones, roughly 95% of them present only once. The length of the CDR3 is 13 residues. CDR1 is MNHNS, CDR2 SASEGT, per germline. The receptor was derived from a human donor in good health. Sequenced input: T cells isolated from PBMCs. The rearrangement uses TRBV6-1 and TRBJ1-1; D gene uncertain. The CDR3 DNA is TGTGCCAGCAGCGAAGTCCGTTACACTGAAGCTTTCTTT. Encoded protein: CASSEVRYTEAFF.